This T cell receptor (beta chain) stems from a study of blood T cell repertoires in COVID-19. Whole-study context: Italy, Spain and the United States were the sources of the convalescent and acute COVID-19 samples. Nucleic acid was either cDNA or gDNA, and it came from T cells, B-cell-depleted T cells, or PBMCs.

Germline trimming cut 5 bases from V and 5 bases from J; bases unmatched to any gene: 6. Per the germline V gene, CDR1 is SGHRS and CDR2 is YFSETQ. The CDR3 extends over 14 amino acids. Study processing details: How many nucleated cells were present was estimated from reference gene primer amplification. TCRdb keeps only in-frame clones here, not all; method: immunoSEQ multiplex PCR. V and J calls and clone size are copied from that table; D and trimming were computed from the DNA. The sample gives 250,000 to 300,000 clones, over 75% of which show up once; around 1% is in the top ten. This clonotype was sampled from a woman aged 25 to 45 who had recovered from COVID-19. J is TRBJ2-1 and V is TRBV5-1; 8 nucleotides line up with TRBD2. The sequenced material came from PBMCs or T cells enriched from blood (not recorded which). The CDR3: CASRRERGNNEQFF. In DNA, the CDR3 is TGCGCCAGCAGACGTGAGCGGGGGAACAATGAGCAGTTCTTC.